A single sample gave rise to the 8 T cell receptor beta chains below, sequenced in a study of blood T cell repertoires in COVID-19. Assay: immunoSEQ multiplex PCR; the TCRdb copy retains only in-frame clones and omits some. In the table there are around 300,000 clones, around nine tenths of which are singletons. Sequenced material: PBMCs or T cells enriched from blood (not recorded which). These receptors were collected from a woman aged 18-29 years who had recovered from COVID-19.

As DNA, the CDR3 is TGTGCCAGCGTCGAGATGCCCGGGACAGGGGTCGGGGAGCTGTTTTTT. Its translation: CASVEMPGTGVGELFF. The chain has TRBV11-1 and TRBJ2-2; 10 nucleotides agree with TRBD1. CDR1 and CDR2 (germline): SGHAT, FQDESV (reference sequence). The CDR3 has 16 amino acids. Trimming took 8 bases from V and 7 from J; bases not matched to a gene: 13. The whole variable domain, remainder taken from reference TRBV11-1 and TRBJ2-2, is EAEVAQSPRYKITEKSQAVAFWCDPISGHATLYWYRQILGQGPELLVQFQDESVVDDSQLPKDRFSAERLKGVDSTLKIQPAELGDSAMYLCASVEMPGTGVGELFFGEGSRLTVL.

The chain recombines TRBV6-5 with TRBJ1-2, with TRBD1 matching 9 bases. This CDR3 has 15 residues. The ends lost 6 bases at V and 2 bases at J; junction bases unmatched: 7. The germline CDR1 and CDR2 sequences are MNHEY and SVGAGI. This CDR3 is CASSRTGTGNYGYTF. CDR3 DNA: TGTGCCAGCAGCCGAACCGGGACAGGGAACTATGGCTACACCTTC.

The genes are TRBV18 and TRBJ2-2; no definite D call. The CDR3 contains 15 residues. CDR1 and CDR2 from the germline V gene are KGHSH and LQKENI. With 6 bases removed from V and 6 bases from J, the gap between germline ends came to 17 bases. The DNA for the CDR3 is TGTGCCAGCTCCCCCCGGGTGAAGTCCGCCGGGGAGCTGTTTTTT. Translated: CASSPRVKSAGELFF.

The J gene is TRBJ2-5, the V gene TRBV11-2; D call uncertain. CDR1 and CDR2 (germline): SGHAT, FQNNGV. V lost 0 bases, J lost 1 base, and 9 bases lay in between. This CDR3 spans 15 amino acids. The CDR3 here is CASSLDRGSQETQYF. The CDR3, as DNA: TGTGCCAGCAGCTTAGACCGCGGCAGCCAAGAGACCCAGTACTTC.

V gene TRBV9 combines with J gene TRBJ1-5; the match to TRBD1 covers 7 bases. The CDR3 consists of 17 residues. The ends lost 0 bases at V and 0 bases at J; junction bases unmatched: 6. Germline V gives CDR1 SGDLS, CDR2 YYNGEE. The CDR3 loop is CASSVGTGDYSNQPQHF. The CDR3 DNA sequence: TGTGCCAGCAGCGTAGGGACAGGCGATTATAGCAATCAGCCCCAGCATTTT.

The gene calls are TRBV28 and TRBJ2-7; TRBD1 aligns across 7 bases. The CDR3 sequence is 15 residues long. Trimming took 6 bases from V and 0 from J; bases not matched to a gene: 8. Germline CDR1 MDHEN, CDR2 SYDVKM. The CDR3, as DNA: TGTGCCAGCAGCGCTCCGGGACAGAACTCCTACGAGCAGTACTTC. Protein sequence: CASSAPGQNSYEQYF.

The chain combines TRBV6-2 or TRBV6-3 with TRBJ2-1; 15 bases map to TRBD2. CDR1 is MNHEY, CDR2 SVGEGT, per germline. V trimming: 5 bases; J trimming: 10 bases; junction bases outside the gene matches: 6. The CDR3 sequence is 15 residues long. CDR3 sequence (DNA): TGTGCCAGCAGTAGGACTAGCGGGGGGGCCGGGGAGCAGTTCTTC. The encoded protein is CASSRTSGGAGEQFF.

The chain has TRBV6-5 and TRBJ2-7; TRBD1 aligns across 9 bases. The germline gives CDR1 MNHEY, CDR2 SVGAGI. V lost 6 bases and J lost 7; bases outside the gene matches: 7. The CDR3 has 13 amino acids. The CDR3: CASSWTGEGEQYF. In nucleotides, the CDR3 is TGTGCCAGCAGCTGGACAGGGGAAGGAGAGCAGTACTTC.